The sequence of this TCR beta chain was determined in a study of molecular identifiers for immune sequencing clone quantification. Comments on this clonotype: One end of the junction is discordant with germline, which a read error may explain.

Previously described methods with listed TCR primers produced the bulk TCR libraries. MiXCR, run by TCRdb on the PCR reads, gives a single entry per CDR3 protein. The table shows around 460,000 distinct CDR3 sequences, with around 25% occurring only once. From germline, CDR1 is KGHDR and CDR2 SFDVKD. This CDR3 region has 13 residues. What was sequenced was naive CD8+ T cells from blood, with Jurkat cell RNA spiked in. The subset denotes: FACS-sorted CD8+CD4-CCR7+CD45RA+ naive T cells. The chain recombines TRBV24-1 with TRBJ2-2; D remains unclear. This TCR came from a human donor in good health. Some libraries in this study had Jurkat cell RNA spiked in. The CDR3 loop is CATSDLNTWELFF. The CDR3, as DNA: TGTGCCACCAGTGATTTAAACACCTGGGAGCTGTTTTTT.